Shown below are 19 T cell receptor beta chains from a single sample sequenced in a study of beta chain features in type 1 diabetes. Their antigen targets remain unknown. cDNA synthesis used the whole RNA isolate, giving expressed TCRB sequences. TCRdb's copy holds only in-frame clones and misses some; the assay was immunoSEQ multiplex PCR. This repertoire shows approximately 260,000 clones, roughly 22% found once; its top ten account for less than 0.035%. Study observations and caveats: People with Type 1 diabetes carried modestly yet significantly shorter TCRB CDR3s in all four CD4+ subsets.

Sequencing input: naive CD4+ T cells from blood. Every receptor here comes from a woman in her 40s with type 1 diabetes.

The chain carries TRBV7-2 and TRBJ1-1; 7 bases are shared with TRBD1. V dropped 3 bases and J dropped 3; count of bases not matched to a gene: 4. From germline, CDR1 is SGHTA and CDR2 FQGNSA. The CDR3 contains 14 residues. In DNA form, the CDR3 reads TGTGCCAGCAGCTTTCGACAGGGCCACACTGAAGCTTTCTTT. Amino acid sequence: CASSFRQGHTEAFF.

The chain employs TRBV15 and TRBJ2-5; D is possibly TRBD1 (6 bases). V was clipped by 6 bases and J by 7 bases, with 27 bases between them. CDR3 length equals 17 residues. The germline gives CDR1 LNHNV, CDR2 YYDKDF (reference sequence). Here the CDR3 DNA reads TGTGCCACCAGTCCGATTTCCCTGGGACATTCTGGGGGGACCCAGTACTTC. It yields the protein CATSPISLGHSGGTQYF.

This clone was observed a handful of times. CDR3 DNA: TGCAGCGTTGAGGTGAAGCGGGAGTCTCCCTACGAGCAGTACTTC. Amino acids: CSVEVKRESPYEQYF. The V call is TRBV29-1, the J call TRBJ2-7; 8 bases agree with TRBD2. Per the germline V gene, CDR1 is SQVTM and CDR2 is ANQGSEA. This CDR3 has 15 residues. Unmatched junction bases numbered 9, after V lost 3 bases and J lost 2 bases.

The chain joins TRBV5-4 to TRBJ2-1, with a possible D match to TRBD2 (6 bases). Looked up from germline, CDR1 is SGHNT and CDR2 is YYREEE (reference sequence). V shed 0 bases and J shed 7 bases, with 14 bases lying between them. The CDR3 has 15 residues. The CDR3 nucleotides read TGTGCCAGCAGCTTGGCGGCGGGGCTGGGGAATGAGCAGTTCTTC. Translating it yields CASSLAAGLGNEQFF.

The chain uses TRBV9 and TRBJ1-6; 7 nucleotides match TRBD1. CDR3 length equals 15 residues. After removal of 3 bases from V and 8 bases from J, the junction contained 8 bases not matched to a gene. CDR1 is SGDLS and CDR2 is YYNGEE in the germline V gene. The CDR3: CASSARQGQDSPLHF. CDR3 nucleotides: TGTGCCAGCAGCGCCCGACAGGGCCAGGATTCACCCCTCCACTTT.

This clone was seen only a few times. The V gene is TRBV30, the J gene TRBJ2-7; TRBD2 might be the D (5 bases). The CDR3 loop spans 13 amino acids. CDR1 and CDR2 from the germline V gene are GTSNPN and SVGIG (reference sequence). The V end lost 7 bases, the J end lost 3 bases, and 16 bases lay between the germline ends. The CDR3 nucleotides are TGTGCCTCTCAGAGGCTAGGAGGCTACGAGCAGTACTTC. It is translated as CASQRLGGYEQYF. The complete variable domain, with remaining parts taken from reference TRBV30 and TRBJ2-7, reads SQTIHQWPATLVQPVGSPLSLECTVEGTSNPNLYWYRQAAGRGLQLLFYSVGIGQISSEVPQNLSASRPQDRQFILSSKKLLLSDSGFYLCASQRLGGYEQYFGPGTRLTVT.

V and J are TRBV7-3 and TRBJ2-5; D might be TRBD1 (6 bases). V was trimmed by 3 bases and J by 3 bases, leaving 14 bases between them. The CDR3 extends over 15 amino acids. Looked up from germline, CDR1 is SGHTA and CDR2 is FQGTGA. The CDR3 region has the DNA TGTGCCAGCAGCTTGAGGAGTACAGGGAAAGAGACCCAGTACTTC. It specifies CASSLRSTGKETQYF.

A few counts support this clone. The rearrangement links TRBV7-2 to TRBJ2-3, with 9 bases aligning to TRBD1. The CDR3 extends over 15 amino acids. CDR1 is SGHTA and CDR2 is FQGNSA in the germline V gene. V trimming: 4 bases; J trimming: 2 bases; junction bases outside the gene matches: 4. CDR3 sequence: CASSSQQGATDTQYF. CDR3 coding DNA: TGTGCCAGCAGCTCCCAACAGGGGGCCACAGATACGCAGTATTTT.

The rearrangement links TRBV29-1 to TRBJ1-1; D remains ambiguous. The CDR3 sequence is 12 residues long. V lost 6 bases, J lost 4 bases, and 12 bases lay in between. Germline lookup yields CDR1 SQVTM and CDR2 ANQGSEA. The CDR3 sequence is CSVPPEGTEAFF. The DNA for the CDR3 is TGCAGCGTGCCGCCGGAGGGCACTGAAGCTTTCTTT.

This clone came up a few times. The genes are TRBV6-5 and TRBJ2-7; TRBD1 matches 8 bases. The CDR3 spans 16 residues. Trimming removed 0 bases from V and 6 bases from J; junction bases left unmatched: 10. The germline CDR1 and CDR2 sequences are MNHEY and SVGAGI. CDR3 sequence (DNA): TGTGCCAGCAGTTACTCCGGAGGTTCAGGGGGCGTCGAGCAGTACTTC. Translating gives CASSYSGGSGGVEQYF.

The CDR3 here is CASTREPAGEQFF. The CDR3, as DNA: TGTGCCAGCACGCGGGAACCGGCGGGTGAGCAGTTCTTC. The chain employs TRBV9 and TRBJ2-1; D may be TRBD2 (6 bases). CDR3 size: 13 residues. V lost 6 bases to trimming and J lost 9 bases, with 16 bases between them. Germline CDR1 and CDR2: SGDLS and YYNGEE.

This clone has just a few counts. The chain has TRBV19 and TRBJ2-1; TRBD2 aligns across 14 bases. V trimming: 3 bases; J trimming: 9 bases; junction bases outside the gene matches: 4. This CDR3 is built from 15 residues. Germline CDR1 is LNHDA and CDR2 is SQIVND (reference sequence). CDR3 amino acids: CASSIGGLAGVEQFF. DNA for the CDR3: TGTGCCAGTAGTATTGGGGGACTAGCGGGAGTTGAGCAGTTCTTC.

This clone was counted a few times. The DNA for the CDR3 is TGTGCCAGCAGCGTAGGGTCCCTCCGGGACAGGGGATTCGAGCAGTTCTTC. Translated, it gives CASSVGSLRDRGFEQFF. This chain links TRBV9 with TRBJ2-1; 10 bases line up with TRBD1. CDR1 is SGDLS, CDR2 YYNGEE, per germline. CDR3 length: 17 residues. V was pared by 0 bases and J by 10 bases, with 13 bases of the junction left unmatched.

This clone was picked up a small number of times. V usage is TRBV7-9 and J usage is TRBJ2-7; 8 nucleotides match TRBD1. V trimming: 4 bases; J trimming: 5 bases; junction bases outside the gene matches: 7. Germline assignment: CDR1 SEHNR and CDR2 FQNEAQ (reference sequence). CDR3 length equals 14 residues. CDR3 in amino acids: CASSYTGGTDEQYF. The CDR3 nucleotides read TGTGCCAGCAGCTACACAGGGGGAACTGACGAGCAGTACTTC.

The table lists this clone with a few counts. The genes are TRBV5-1 and TRBJ2-1; D perhaps matches TRBD2 (7 bases). The germline V gene encodes CDR1 SGHRS and CDR2 YFSETQ. The CDR3 has 15 residues. Trimming pared 0 bases from V and 6 bases from J, leaving 13 bases between. The CDR3 DNA reads as TGCGCCAGCAGCTTGGCCAGGGGAGGGGTCAATGAGCAGTTCTTC. It specifies CASSLARGGVNEQFF.

This chain uses TRBV4-1 with TRBJ1-2; a weak D match, TRBD1 (6 bases). V lost 1 base and J 2 bases, leaving 17 bases between the germline ends. CDR1 is MGHRA, CDR2 YSYEKL, per germline. The CDR3 runs to 17 residues. The DNA of the CDR3 is TGCGCCAGCAGCCAAGGGCTAAACAGGGAGCGCAACTATGGCTACACCTTC. Translated, it gives CASSQGLNRERNYGYTF.

This clone was seen more than once but under ten times. The chain employs TRBV29-1 and TRBJ2-1; 7 nucleotides align to TRBD2. CDR3 length equals 13 residues. V lost 6 bases and J lost 1; bases outside the gene matches: 3. CDR1 and CDR2 (germline): SQVTM, ANQGSEA. CDR3 residues: CSVREGSYNEQFF. CDR3 DNA sequence: TGCAGCGTAAGGGAGGGGTCCTACAATGAGCAGTTCTTC.

This clone was found once. The chain couples TRBV7-2 to TRBJ2-1, with a possible D match to TRBD2 (6 bases). The CDR3 length is 15 residues. Germline CDR1 is SGHTA and CDR2 is FQGNSA. The ends were cut back, 0 bases at V and 2 bases at J, with 8 bases in the middle. In nucleotides, the CDR3 is TGTGCCAGCAGCTTAGCGAGGACTACCTACAATGAGCAGTTCTTC. Translating gives CASSLARTTYNEQFF.

The rearrangement links TRBV2 to TRBJ2-5; D remains ambiguous. The CDR3 covers 14 residues. Germline loops: CDR1 SNHLY, CDR2 FYNNEI. The germline V and J ends were trimmed by 1 base and 5 bases, with 11 bases remaining between them. The CDR3 DNA sequence: TGTGCCAGCAGTGAAGGGTCCGGTCGGGAGACCCAGTACTTC. Protein sequence: CASSEGSGRETQYF.